The 25 T cell receptor beta chains presented below share a single source sample, sequenced in a study of blood T cell repertoires in COVID-19. Repertoires were generated with immunoSEQ multiplex PCR, while TCRdb's copy carries only in-frame clones and drops some. The table has fewer than 300,000 clones, approximately 90% seen once. Sequenced input: peripheral blood. Receptor source: a woman in her 40s who had recovered from COVID-19.

The chain employs TRBV27 and TRBJ2-1, with 13 bases identical to TRBD2. CDR1 is MNHEY and CDR2 is SMNVEV in the germline V gene (reference sequence). The junction had 7 bases not matched to a gene; V was cut back by 4 bases and J by 16 bases. The CDR3 totals 13 residues. CDR3 DNA: TGTGCCAGCAGTTCAGGACTAGCGGGAGCTTGTTTCTTC. Its translation is CASSSGLAGACFF.

The chain carries TRBV12-3 or TRBV12-4 and TRBJ2-7; TRBD1 matches 11 bases. The CDR3 has 12 residues. Unmatched junction bases numbered 1, after V lost 3 bases and J lost 9 bases. The CDR3 nucleotides read TGTGCCAGCAGTTTCGGGACAGGGGGGCAGTACTTC. Translation gives CASSFGTGGQYF.

The V and J genes are TRBV4-3 and TRBJ1-1, with 7 bases identical to TRBD1. The V gene end was trimmed by 4 bases and the J gene end by 3 bases; junction bases not matched to a gene: 8. The CDR3 has 15 amino acids. Per germline, CDR1 LGHNA and CDR2 YSLEER. The CDR3 coding sequence is TGCGCCAGCAGCCCAAGAGGGGGCAGGGACACTGAAGCTTTCTTT. Residues: CASSPRGGRDTEAFF.

Turning to this clone: The CDR3 ends on some other residue instead of the conserved phenylalanine or tryptophan, so this is likely a read error. Because the CDR3's place on the DNA is in doubt, the DNA is left out and the CDR3 is given as listed by TCRdb. V is TRBV4-2 and J is TRBJ2-3; TRBD2, as called in the table, went unchecked against the DNA. The CDR3 totals 16 residues, both ends included. CDR1 LGHNA and CDR2 YNFKEQ come from the germline V gene. The CDR3 loop reads CASSQGEVSGGPPPKL.

This clone was observed once. The rearrangement uses TRBV5-1 and TRBJ2-6; 8 bases map to TRBD2. Trimming took 4 bases from V and 1 from J; bases not matched to a gene: 10. The germline V gene has CDR1 SGHRS and CDR2 YFSETQ. This CDR3 contains 18 residues. This CDR3 reads CASSPGGGRFSGANVLTF. In nucleotides, the CDR3 is TGCGCCAGCAGCCCGGGAGGGGGTCGTTTTTCTGGGGCCAACGTCCTGACTTTC. Full variable domain (rest looked up from reference TRBV5-1 and TRBJ2-6): KAGVTQTPRYLIKTRGQQVTLSCSPISGHRSVSWYQQTPGQGLQFLFEYFSETQRNKGNFPGRFSGRQFSNSRSEMNVSTLELGDSALYLCASSPGGGRFSGANVLTFGAGSRLTVL.

The chain employs TRBV21-1 and TRBJ2-7; the table's D call of TRBD2 was not tested on the DNA. TRBV21-1 constitutes a pseudogene. The CDR3 is made up of 13 amino acids. CDR3 in amino acids: CAKRGGRIHEQYV. CDR3 DNA sequence: TGTGCCAAGCGGGGCGGGAGGATCCACGAGCAGTACGTC.

The chain has TRBV5-6 and TRBJ2-3; 10 positions agree with TRBD2. The junction had 8 bases not matched to a gene; V was cut back by 3 bases and J by 1 base. Germline V gene data show CDR1 as SGHDT and CDR2 as YYEEEE. The CDR3 covers 17 residues. For the CDR3, the DNA is TGTGCCAGCAGCTGGGGGCCGGGGACTAGCGGCACAGATACGCAGTATTTT. Its translation: CASSWGPGTSGTDTQYF.

On this clone itself: This sample includes further DNA sequences coding for the same CDR3. The rearrangement joins TRBV24-1 to TRBJ1-1; 8 nucleotides align to TRBD1. The germline CDR1 and CDR2 sequences are KGHDR and SFDVKD. The J segment lost 1 base and the V segment lost 3 bases, leaving 3 bases of the junction unmatched. CDR3 length equals 15 residues. The CDR3 sequence: CATSDPGQGNTEAFF. The CDR3 bases are TGTGCCACCAGTGATCCTGGACAGGGGAACACTGAAGCTTTCTTT.

The chain carries TRBV29-1 and TRBJ2-5; TRBD1 matches at 8 bases. The germline V gene encodes CDR1 SQVTM and CDR2 ANQGSEA. The V gene end was trimmed by 4 bases and the J gene end by 1 base; junction bases not matched to a gene: 5. The CDR3 loop spans 14 amino acids. CDR3 protein: CSVAPGQAQETQYF. The CDR3 region has the DNA TGCAGCGTTGCCCCGGGACAGGCCCAAGAGACCCAGTACTTC.

V gene TRBV5-6 combines with J gene TRBJ2-5; no firm D call. V lost 2 bases to trimming and J lost 3 bases, with 2 bases between them. This CDR3 has 11 residues. Germline CDR1 SGHDT, CDR2 YYEEEE. DNA of the CDR3: TGTGCCAGCAGCTTCGAAGAGACCCAGTACTTC. Translated, it gives CASSFEETQYF.

This sequence joins TRBV7-2 and TRBJ2-1, with TRBD1 as a possible D gene (6 bases). The CDR3 is 13 residues long. Trimming took 5 bases from V and 10 from J, leaving 15 bases between them. Germline V gene data show CDR1 as SGHTA and CDR2 as FQGNSA. CDR3 in DNA: TGTGCCAGCAGCGCCACGACAGGCAGGGAGCAGTTCTTC. Its translation is CASSATTGREQFF. Full variable domain (remainder filled in from reference TRBV7-2 and TRBJ2-1): GAGVSQSPSNKVTEKGKDVELRCDPISGHTALYWYRQSLGQGLEFLIYFQGNSAPDKSGLPSDRFSAERTGGSVSTLTIQRTQQEDSAVYLCASSATTGREQFFGPGTRLTVL.

The chain joins TRBV7-6 to TRBJ2-5; 12 bases map to TRBD2. After removal of 5 bases from V and 4 bases from J, the junction contained 11 bases not matched to a gene. CDR3 length: 17 amino acids. CDR1 SGHVS and CDR2 FNYEAQ come from the germline V gene. The CDR3 spells CASSRGGLAGGRETQYF. In DNA form, the CDR3 reads TGTGCCAGCAGCCGGGGGGGCCTAGCGGGAGGGAGAGAGACCCAGTACTTC.

J is TRBJ1-3 and V is TRBV7-9; 8 bases are shared with TRBD1. V lost 5 bases and J lost 3; bases outside the gene matches: 15. Germline CDR1 is SEHNR and CDR2 is FQNEAQ (reference sequence). The CDR3 consists of 18 residues. The CDR3 loop is CASSARAGGPAGGNTIYF. CDR3 coding DNA: TGTGCCAGCAGCGCTCGGGCAGGGGGCCCGGCGGGTGGAAACACCATATATTTT.

CDR3 residues: CASTPGGPLNTGELFF. The CDR3 coding sequence is TGTGCCAGCACTCCCGGGGGACCCCTGAACACCGGGGAGCTGTTTTTT. The chain uses TRBV5-6 and TRBJ2-2; possible D gene TRBD2, 6 bases. The V and J ends lost 6 bases and 1 base respectively, with 16 bases between them. This CDR3 comprises 16 residues. The germline gives CDR1 SGHDT, CDR2 YYEEEE. The entire variable domain, with the rest obtained from reference TRBV5-6 and TRBJ2-2, is as follows: DAGVTQSPTHLIKTRGQQVTLRCSPKSGHDTVSWYQQALGQGPQFIFQYYEEEERQRGNFPDRFSGHQFPNYSSELNVNALLLGDSALYLCASTPGGPLNTGELFFGEGSRLTVL.

This rearrangement joins TRBV5-5 to TRBJ1-6; maybe TRBD1 (5 bases). CDR1 and CDR2 from the germline V gene are SGHKS and YYEKEE (reference sequence). The V end lost 2 bases, the J end lost 7 bases, and 10 bases lay between the germline ends. This CDR3 comprises 14 residues. The CDR3 here is CASSLGQGNSPLHF. CDR3 nucleotide sequence: TGTGCCAGCAGCTTAGGGCAGGGAAATTCACCCCTCCACTTT.

There are many counts of this clone. The chain couples TRBV13 to TRBJ1-1; weak D call: TRBD1 (5 bases). The CDR3 spans 11 residues. V lost 8 bases and J lost 6, with 10 bases in between. The germline CDR1 and CDR2 sequences are PRHDT and FYEKMQ (reference sequence). The CDR3 DNA reads as TGTGCCAGCCGGGGGTCGGCTGAAGCTTTCTTT. Amino acids: CASRGSAEAFF.

This clone was seen once. The rearrangement links TRBV6-5 to TRBJ2-1, with TRBD1 matching over 8 bases. The CDR3 totals 13 residues. Trimming took 6 bases from V and 10 from J; bases not matched to a gene: 8. CDR1 and CDR2 from the germline V gene are MNHEY and SVGAGI. CDR3: CASRATGAGEQFF. In nucleotides, the CDR3 is TGTGCCAGCAGAGCGACAGGGGCGGGCGAGCAGTTCTTC.

This chain connects TRBV29-1 to TRBJ2-3, with a weak D call TRBD1 (6 bases). CDR3 size: 14 residues. Germline CDR1 is SQVTM and CDR2 is ANQGSEA. The V gene lost 7 bases and the J gene lost 0 bases, with 14 bases spanning the gap. CDR3 sequence (DNA): TGCAGCGCCCTACCACAGGGAAGCACAGATACGCAGTATTTT. The encoded protein is CSALPQGSTDTQYF.

This sequence joins TRBV6-2 or TRBV6-3 and TRBJ2-1; D unresolved. Trimming pared 6 bases from V and 10 bases from J, leaving 10 bases between. Germline V gives CDR1 MNHEY, CDR2 SVGEGT. The length of the CDR3 is 11 residues. CDR3 DNA sequence: TGTGCCAGCAGCAACACCGGGGAGCAGTTCTTC. Translation gives CASSNTGEQFF.

The rearrangement uses TRBV24-1 and TRBJ1-5, with D possibly matching TRBD1 (6 bases). V was shortened by 9 bases and J by 7 bases, with 21 bases between the two germline ends. From germline, CDR1 is KGHDR and CDR2 SFDVKD. The CDR3 sequence is 15 residues long. In nucleotides, the CDR3 is TGTGCCACCCCGCCCCCCGGGGGGGCGGGCCAGCCCCAGCATTTT. Protein sequence: CATPPPGGAGQPQHF.

The CDR3 spells CASSRGTASTDTQYF. CDR3 coding DNA: TGTGCCAGCAGCCGCGGGACAGCGAGCACAGATACGCAGTATTTT. This sequence joins TRBV7-9 and TRBJ2-3; weak D call: TRBD1 (7 bases). Germline CDR1 SEHNR, CDR2 FQNEAQ (reference sequence). The CDR3 extends over 15 amino acids. V shed 5 bases and J shed 0 bases, with 12 bases lying between them.

The V and J genes are TRBV11-2 and TRBJ2-2; TRBD1 agrees at 8 bases. CDR3 length: 18 residues. V dropped 1 base and J dropped 2; count of bases not matched to a gene: 9. Germline assignment: CDR1 SGHAT and CDR2 FQNNGV. CDR3 bases: TGTGCCAGCAGCTTAGGAGCCCAGGCAGGGGGCAACACCGGGGAGCTGTTTTTT. This gives the protein CASSLGAQAGGNTGELFF.

This clone was observed once. The chain recombines TRBV9 with TRBJ2-5, with 10 bases aligning to TRBD1. Germline V gene lookup returns CDR1 SGDLS and CDR2 YYNGEE. The junction had 10 bases not matched to a gene; V was cut back by 3 bases and J by 5 bases. The CDR3 runs 16 residues. CDR3 nucleotide sequence: TGTGCCAGCAGCGACCCGGGACAGGGGTGGTCGGAGACCCAGTACTTC. Translation: CASSDPGQGWSETQYF.

The V gene is TRBV15, the J gene TRBJ1-4; D remains ambiguous. Trimming cost V 1 base and J 8 bases, with 11 bases left between them. CDR1 and CDR2 from the germline V gene are LNHNV and YYDKDF (reference sequence). This CDR3 has 14 amino acids. The CDR3 region is CATSRALREEKLFF. Here the CDR3 DNA reads TGTGCCACCAGCAGAGCCCTGCGGGAGGAAAAACTGTTTTTT.

This chain links TRBV19 with TRBJ2-3; D perhaps matches TRBD2 (8 bases). Trimming took 5 bases from V and 2 from J, leaving 17 bases between them. The CDR3 totals 16 residues. Looked up from germline, CDR1 is LNHDA and CDR2 is SQIVND (reference sequence). The CDR3 here is CASSPGGGQITDTQYF. CDR3 sequence (DNA): TGTGCCAGTAGTCCCGGGGGGGGACAGATCACAGATACGCAGTATTTT.